This TCR beta chain was retrieved from a study of response to subunit inactivated influenza vaccine. Notes on the study in general: Few additional T cells are recruited per seasonal influenza vaccination, authors suggested.

TCRdb used MiXCR to reprocess the RT-PCR reads, holding one entry per CDR3 protein. The sample carries under 200,000 distinct CDR3 sequences, about 10% recorded once. This clonotype was seen only a few times. Its antigen is unknown. V was clipped by 2 bases and J by 2 bases; unmatched bases: 5. The CDR3 has 17 residues. Sample: CD8+ T cells sorted from PBMCs, taken roughly 24 months after vaccination. The sequence was collected from a man in his fifties or sixties who received an inactivated influenza vaccine. The chain employs TRBV12-3 or TRBV12-4 and TRBJ2-3; 12 bases align to TRBD2. CDR3 amino acids: CASSLPGLAGNTDTQYF. DNA of the CDR3: TGTGCCAGCAGTTTACCTGGACTAGCGGGAAACACAGATACGCAGTATTTT.